This T cell receptor (beta chain) was sequenced in a study of blood T cells in healthy people across ages. This CDR3 contains 14 residues. V shed 8 bases and J 2 bases; nucleotides not matched to a gene: 8. The germline CDR1 and CDR2 sequences are SGDLS and YYNGEE. With a J-beta primer mix and a sample-barcoded 5' primer, a second PCR ran about 7 to 12 cycles. TCRdb ran MiXCR on the 5' RACE reads and lists one entry per CDR3 protein. The data show about 1.1 million distinct CDR3 sequences, approximately 38% seen once. The sequence was obtained from a young man in good health. Material for sequencing was blood. The V call is TRBV9, the J call TRBJ2-3, with 7 bases lining up with TRBD1. This CDR3 reads CASTRGQATDTQYF. CDR3 coding DNA: TGTGCCAGTACCCGAGGACAGGCCACAGATACGCAGTATTTT.